Included here is one TCR beta chain sequence, with context. Its specificity is not known. Assay: immunoSEQ multiplex PCR; the TCRdb copy retains only in-frame clones and omits some. This table holds about 54,000 clones, about 92% found once. Trimming stripped 3 bases from V and 2 bases from J, with 7 bases between. Germline CDR1 is MNHNY and CDR2 is SVGAGI (reference sequence). The CDR3 is 14 residues long. These data come from a study of cytomegalovirus exposure and HLA in healthy donors. For the study at large: The same platform used for the 500 to 850 first-cohort repertoires was also used for the 90 to 150 validation repertoires, as a later analysis reported. Findings of the study overall: Reportedly, diagnosis of cytomegalovirus status by the classifier showed high specificity and sensitivity. The study flagged some 170 TCR beta chains as cytomegalovirus-associated.

Sequencing used PBMCs. The receptor was isolated from a woman younger than 35 in good health and CMV-seropositive. The V call is TRBV6-6, the J call TRBJ1-4; D gene ambiguous. The CDR3 reads CASSYAGTNEKLFF. CDR3 sequence (DNA): TGTGCCAGCAGTTATGCAGGCACTAATGAAAAACTGTTTTTT.